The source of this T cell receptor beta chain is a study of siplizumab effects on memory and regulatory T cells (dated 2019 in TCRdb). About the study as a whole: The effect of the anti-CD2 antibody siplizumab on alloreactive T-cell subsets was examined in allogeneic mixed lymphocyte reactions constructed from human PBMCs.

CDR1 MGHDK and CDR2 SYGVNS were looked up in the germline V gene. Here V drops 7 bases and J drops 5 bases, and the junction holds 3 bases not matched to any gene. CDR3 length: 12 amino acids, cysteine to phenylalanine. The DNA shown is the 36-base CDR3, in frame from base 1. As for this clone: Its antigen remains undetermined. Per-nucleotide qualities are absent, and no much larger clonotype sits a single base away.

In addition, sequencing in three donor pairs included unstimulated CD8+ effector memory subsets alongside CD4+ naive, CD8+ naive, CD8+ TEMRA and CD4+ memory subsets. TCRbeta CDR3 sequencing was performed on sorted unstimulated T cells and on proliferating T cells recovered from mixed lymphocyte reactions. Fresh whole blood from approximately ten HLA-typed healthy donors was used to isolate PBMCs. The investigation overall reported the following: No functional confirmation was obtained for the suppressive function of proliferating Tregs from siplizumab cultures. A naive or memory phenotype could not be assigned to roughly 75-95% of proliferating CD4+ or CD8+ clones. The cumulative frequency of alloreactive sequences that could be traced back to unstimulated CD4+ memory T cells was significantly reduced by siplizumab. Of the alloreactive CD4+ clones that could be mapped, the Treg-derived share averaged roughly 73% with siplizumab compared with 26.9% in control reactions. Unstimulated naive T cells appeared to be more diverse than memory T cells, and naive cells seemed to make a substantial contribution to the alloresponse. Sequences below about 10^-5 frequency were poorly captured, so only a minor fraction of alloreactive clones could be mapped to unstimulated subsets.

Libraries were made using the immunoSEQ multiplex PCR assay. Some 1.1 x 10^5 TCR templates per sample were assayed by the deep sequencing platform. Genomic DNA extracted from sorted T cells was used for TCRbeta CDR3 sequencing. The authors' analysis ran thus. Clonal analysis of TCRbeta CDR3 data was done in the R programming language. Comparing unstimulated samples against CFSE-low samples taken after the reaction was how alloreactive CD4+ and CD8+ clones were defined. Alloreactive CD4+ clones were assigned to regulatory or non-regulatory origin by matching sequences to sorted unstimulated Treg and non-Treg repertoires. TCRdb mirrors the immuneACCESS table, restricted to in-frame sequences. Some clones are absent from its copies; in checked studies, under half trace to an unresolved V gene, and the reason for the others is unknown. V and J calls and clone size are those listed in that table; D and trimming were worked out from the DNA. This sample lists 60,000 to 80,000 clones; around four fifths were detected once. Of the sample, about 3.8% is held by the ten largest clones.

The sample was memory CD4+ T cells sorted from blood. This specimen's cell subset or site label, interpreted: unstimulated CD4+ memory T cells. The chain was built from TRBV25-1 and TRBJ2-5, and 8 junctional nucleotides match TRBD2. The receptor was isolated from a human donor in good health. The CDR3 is CASNRGGETQYF. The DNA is TGTGCCAGCAACCGGGGGGGGGAGACCCAGTACTTC. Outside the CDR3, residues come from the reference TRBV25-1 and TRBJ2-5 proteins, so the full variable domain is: EADIYQTPRYLVIGTGKKITLECSQTMGHDKMYWYQQDPGMELHLIHYSYGVNSTEKGDLSSESTVSRIRTEHFPLTLESARPSHTSQYLCASNRGGETQYFGPGTRLLVL.